This T cell receptor beta chain was sequenced in a study of response to subunit inactivated influenza vaccine. Study-level results: Authors suggested each seasonal influenza vaccination recruits few new T cells.

The sample holds many counts of this clonotype. Its antigen is currently unknown. TCRdb re-analysed the RT-PCR reads in MiXCR, keeping a single row per CDR3 protein. This sample has around 600,000 distinct CDR3 sequences, with about 11% found just once. These data also formed part of another study, on T cells expressing NK-cell markers. That paper adds: TCR beta cDNA was generated via 5'RACE template switching incorporating UMIs. There were seven HCMV-seropositive donors and one seronegative donor among the eight sequenced. CD8+ T cells in 5 to 7 donors included dominant NKG2C+ clonotypes at roughly 1.0-8%. These clonotypes also led the CD3+CD56-NKG2C+ fraction in a handful of donors.

The clonotype was recovered from a middle-aged man who received an inactivated influenza vaccine. The sequencing here drew on PBMCs from blood, taken on the day of vaccination.

CDR3 in DNA: TGTGCCAGCAAATCCCAAGGCCACTATAGTGAGCAGTTCTTC. It translates to CASKSQGHYSEQFF. The V gene is TRBV12-3 or TRBV12-4, the J gene TRBJ2-1; D is unclear. CDR3 length: 14 amino acids. Trimming removed 7 bases from V and 9 bases from J, with 19 bases in between.